The entry below describes one TCR beta chain. CDR1 is SGHTA, CDR2 FQGNSA, per germline. The CDR3 spans 17 residues. V shed 4 bases and J 2 bases; nucleotides not matched to a gene: 9. Original processing notes: Estimates of nucleated cell counts were drawn from the amplification of reference gene primers. Method: immunoSEQ multiplex PCR; TCRdb's copy keeps in-frame clones and lacks some. V and J calls and clone size are those listed in that table; D and trimming were worked out from the DNA. The sample contains about 170,000 clones, 84% of which appear only once. Seattle patient enrollment occurred during active infection, with longitudinal follow-up thereafter. This sample is drawn from a study of blood T cell repertoires in COVID-19. Study-wide context: Samples came from the United States, Italy and Spain, spanning acute and convalescent COVID-19. PBMCs, B-cell-depleted T cells, or T cells provided the cDNA or gDNA that made up the material.

This sequence was found in a woman older than 75 with COVID-19, enrolled during active disease. This chain uses TRBV7-2 with TRBJ2-7; 12 nucleotides agree with TRBD1. The sequenced sample consisted of peripheral blood. DNA of the CDR3: TGTGCCAGCAGCTCGGCCGGGGGGACAGGGGGCACCTACGAGCAGTACTTC. Protein product: CASSSAGGTGGTYEQYF.